These T cell receptor beta chains were read from a single sample in a study of regulatory T cells in long-lasting Graves disease. Each CDR3 protein is one row after TCRdb ran MiXCR on the multiplex PCR reads. Here the sample spans 600,000 to 650,000 distinct CDR3 sequences, 16% being singletons. In addition, the sample was reused for a study of T cells in Graves' hyperthyroidism and ophthalmopathy.

The sequencing used peripheral blood mononuclear cells (PBMCs), collected at new diagnosis, from a patient treated with antithyroid drugs. These receptors all come from a woman in her thirties with Graves disease. CDR3s include the opening cysteine and the closing phenylalanine or tryptophan. The D gene is left open where the match is weak. Rows give clone size only sometimes, using once, few, many, or a class for an expanded clone.

J gene | V gene | clone size | D gene | CDR3 DNA | CDR3 protein
TRBJ2-3 | TRBV4-1 | NA | NA | TGCGCCAGCAGCCAAGCCGGGGGGCCGGGGGCCCCAGATACGCAGTATTTT | CASSQAGGPGAPDTQYF
TRBJ1-4 | TRBV7-9 | many | NA | TGTGCCAGCAGCTCCAGGGAGGGGGAAAAACTGTTTTTT | CASSSREGEKLFF
TRBJ2-1 | TRBV7-2 | many | NA | TGTGCCAGCACCCTGGGTGTTTCCTACAATGAGCAGTTCTTC | CASTLGVSYNEQFF
TRBJ2-1 | TRBV11-2 | many | TRBD2 | TGTGCCAGCAGCCAACTCTCCGGGACTAGCGGGAAGAATGAGCAGTTCTTC | CASSQLSGTSGKNEQFF
TRBJ2-2 | TRBV7-8 | few | TRBD1 | TGTGCCAGCAGCTTACGGGGGACAGGGACCGCCGGGGAGCTGTTTTTT | CASSLRGTGTAGELFF
TRBJ1-1 | TRBV7-3 | NA | NA | TGTGCCAGCAACTTAACCCCACAGGTGTCTGAAGCTTTCTTT | CASNLTPQVSEAFF
TRBJ2-5 | TRBV19 | few | TRBD2 | TGTGCCAGTAGTATACAAGGACTAGCGGGAGAGACCCAGTACTTC | CASSIQGLAGETQYF
TRBJ1-5 | TRBV3-1 | NA | NA | TGTGCCAGCAGCCAAGGTCGGGGGAGTAGTCAGCCCCAGCATTTT | CASSQGRGSSQPQHF
TRBJ2-7 | TRBV9 | few | NA | TGTGCCAGCAGCGTATATACAGTCGGCGAGCAGTACTTC | CASSVYTVGEQYF
TRBJ2-1 | TRBV7-6 | few | NA | TGTGCCAGCAGCGCCCAGGGGCTCGGTGATTACAATGAGCAGTTCTTC | CASSAQGLGDYNEQFF
TRBJ2-2 | TRBV6-5 | NA | NA | TGTGCCAGCAGTTCGTCGGGCGTGGTCCCCGGGGAGCTGTTTTTT | CASSSSGVVPGELFF
TRBJ2-7 | TRBV5-6 | few | TRBD1 | TGTGCCAGCAGCCGCCGGGACAGGGGCCCCTACGAGCAGTACTTC | CASSRRDRGPYEQYF
TRBJ2-1 | TRBV7-2 | many | TRBD2 | TGTGCCAGCAGCCTGACTAGCGGGGATTACAATGAGCAGTTCTTC | CASSLTSGDYNEQFF
TRBJ1-4 | TRBV19 | NA | TRBD1 | TGTGCCAGTAGTGGACAGGTTAGAGGCGGTGAAAAACTGTTTTTT | CASSGQVRGGEKLFF
TRBJ2-7 | TRBV12-3/TRBV12-4 | many | TRBD1 | TGTGCCAGCACCACAGGGGGAGCCGAGCAGTACTTC | CASTTGGAEQYF
TRBJ1-1 | TRBV10-1 | few | NA | TGCGCCAGCAGCGAGCACTTAATAGGCCCTAACACTGAAGCTTTCTTT | CASSEHLIGPNTEAFF
TRBJ1-1 | TRBV5-1 | NA | NA | TGCGCCAGCACCCCTTTAAATTCGGTGAACACTGAAGCTTTCTTT | CASTPLNSVNTEAFF
TRBJ2-1 | TRBV20-1 | NA | TRBD2 | TGCAGTGCTCCTATAGGGGACTACTTAAGTCATGAGCAGTTCTTC | CSAPIGDYLSHEQFF
TRBJ1-1 | TRBV25-1 | few | NA | TGTGCCAGCAGTGAATTGTGGGGAGGAGCTTTCTTT | CASSELWGGAFF
TRBJ2-7 | TRBV10-3 | few | TRBD2 | TGTGCCACTACCGGGACTAGCGGTTACGAGCAGTACTTC | CATTGTSGYEQYF
TRBJ2-7 | TRBV20-1 | NA | NA | TGCAGTGCTAGACCGCAGCCGACCTACGAGCAGTACTTC | CSARPQPTYEQYF
TRBJ2-5 | TRBV7-2 | NA | NA | TGTGCCAGCAGCTTAAAGGGCGCAGGGGGGGTCCAAGAGACCCAGTACTTC | CASSLKGAGGVQETQYF
TRBJ1-2 | TRBV12-5 | many | NA | TGTGCTAGTGGTTTTGGAGTTAACTATGGCTACACCTTC | CASGFGVNYGYTF
TRBJ1-1 | TRBV12-3/TRBV12-4 | many | NA | TGTGCCAGCAGTGACCCTACAGGGAACACTGAAGCTTTCTTT | CASSDPTGNTEAFF
TRBJ1-1 | TRBV7-6 | NA | NA | TGTGCCAGCAGCTTAGGTCGAGGGGGGAGCACTGAAGCTTTCTTT | CASSLGRGGSTEAFF
TRBJ1-6 | TRBV29-1 | many | TRBD1 | TGCAGCGTACGCCAGGGACAGGCGGGTTCACCCCTCCACTTT | CSVRQGQAGSPLHF
TRBJ2-7 | TRBV7-9 | NA | NA | TGTGCCAGCACAATATCAACATTTGCCTACGAGCAGTACTTC | CASTISTFAYEQYF
TRBJ1-1 | TRBV28 | many | NA | TGTGCCAGCTGTCGGGCCGGGGGGCTCGGTACTGAAGCTTTCTTT | CASCRAGGLGTEAFF
TRBJ2-1 | TRBV20-1 | many | NA | TGCAGTGCCCTTAAGGGGGAGAAGAATGAGCAGTTCTTC | CSALKGEKNEQFF
TRBJ2-1 | TRBV19 | NA | NA | TGTGCCAGTAGTATTCCGCGGGACAGAGCGAAAAATGAGCAGTTCTTC | CASSIPRDRAKNEQFF
TRBJ2-7 | TRBV20-1 | NA | NA | TGCAGTGCCGCCGGGGGAGGTAGGAACTACGAGCAGTACTTC | CSAAGGGRNYEQYF
TRBJ1-4 | TRBV20-1 | NA | NA | TGCAGTGCTAGTTCATTAAATGAAAAACTGTTTTTT | CSASSLNEKLFF
TRBJ1-2 | TRBV6-1 | many | TRBD1 | TGTGCCAGCAGCCGTGACAGGGTGGGGGGCTACACCTTC | CASSRDRVGGYTF
TRBJ2-7 | TRBV5-1 | many | NA | TGCGCCAGCAGCTTGGAAGGGTCGTCCTACGAGCAGTACTTC | CASSLEGSSYEQYF
TRBJ2-5 | TRBV6-1 | NA | TRBD1 | TGTGCCAGCAGGGGGACAGGGGCGCAAGAGACCCAGTACTTC | CASRGTGAQETQYF
TRBJ2-7 | TRBV10-3 | few | NA | TGTGCCATCAGTGGAGAGGTCGTTGTCAACGAGCAGTACTTC | CAISGEVVVNEQYF
TRBJ2-4 | TRBV28 | NA | NA | TGTGCCAGCAGCCAACCAGGGGTTGCCAAAAACATTCAGTACTTC | CASSQPGVAKNIQYF
TRBJ2-7 | TRBV4-2 | few | TRBD2 | TGTGCCAGCAGCCGCGGCTCTAGCGGATATGATGACGAGCAGTACTTC | CASSRGSSGYDDEQYF
TRBJ1-1 | TRBV27 | many | TRBD1 | TGTGCCAGCAGTTTACAAGGGACAGAGAACACTGAAGCTTTCTTT | CASSLQGTENTEAFF
TRBJ1-5 | TRBV19 | NA | NA | TGTGCCAGTAGTTCTATGGGAAGCAATCAGCCCCAGCATTTT | CASSSMGSNQPQHF
TRBJ1-4 | TRBV6-1 | few | NA | TGTGCCACGGGGCTGCCTAATGAAAAACTGTTTTTT | CATGLPNEKLFF
TRBJ1-1 | TRBV12-3/TRBV12-4 | many | NA | TGTGCCAGCAGTTTGCGGGGGGCTATGAACACTGAAGCTTTCTTT | CASSLRGAMNTEAFF
TRBJ2-7 | TRBV7-9 | many | TRBD2 | TGTGCCAGCAGTTCGACTAGCGGAAAAGGGTACGAGCAGTACTTC | CASSSTSGKGYEQYF
TRBJ2-4 | TRBV7-9 | many | NA | TGTGCCAGCAGCACCGGGGGAAACATTCAGTACTTC | CASSTGGNIQYF
TRBJ2-5 | TRBV4-1 | NA | NA | TGCGCCAGCAGCCGCACCGAGTGGCAAGAGACCCAGTACTTC | CASSRTEWQETQYF
TRBJ2-7 | TRBV3-1 | NA | NA | TGTGCCAGCAGCCCACTCGAAGAGGCGTGGGAGACCTACGAGCAGTACTTC | CASSPLEEAWETYEQYF
TRBJ1-1 | TRBV4-1 | NA | NA | TGCGCCAGCAGCCAGGCAGGGGTACCCGCTGAAGCTTTCTTT | CASSQAGVPAEAFF
TRBJ2-2 | TRBV7-8 | NA | NA | TGTGCCAGCAACCCCGAGGGGAGCGGGACCGGGGAGCTGTTTTTT | CASNPEGSGTGELFF
TRBJ1-2 | TRBV7-6 | few | TRBD1 | TGTGCCAGCAGCTCACGACAGGGGGGACTCTCTGGCTACACCTTC | CASSSRQGGLSGYTF
TRBJ2-5 | TRBV7-2 | NA | TRBD2 | TGTGCCAGCAGCCGCCGGGGGGGTGGGAAACAAGAGACCCAGTACTTC | CASSRRGGGKQETQYF
TRBJ2-7 | TRBV2 | many | NA | TGTGCCAGCAGCCCAACCTTACGCCAGTACTTC | CASSPTLRQYF
TRBJ2-6 | TRBV29-1 | NA | TRBD1 | TGCAGCGTTCTGAACAGGGGAGCCTCCGGGGCCAACGTCCTGACTTTC | CSVLNRGASGANVLTF
TRBJ1-1 | TRBV5-1 | many | TRBD1 | TGCGCCAGCAGCTCCAAGGGAGCGGGACAGGGGTTTTCTGAAGCTTTCTTT | CASSSKGAGQGFSEAFF
TRBJ1-2 | TRBV11-2 | many | NA | TGTGCCAGCAGCCAGACAACTGCGTTCCCTAACTATGGCTACACCTTC | CASSQTTAFPNYGYTF
TRBJ1-4 | TRBV27 | many | NA | TGTGCCAGCGGCAAGATGGGGGGTCGAAATGAAAAACTGTTTTTT | CASGKMGGRNEKLFF
TRBJ2-1 | TRBV24-1 | NA | NA | TGTGCCACCAGTGTCCTAGACGGGGATGAGCAGTTCTTC | CATSVLDGDEQFF
TRBJ2-5 | TRBV13 | few | NA | TGTGCCAGCAGCTTAGTGTCGGGAGTACAAGAGACCCAGTACTTC | CASSLVSGVQETQYF